Listed below are T cell receptor beta chains from one sample, sequenced in a study of CD8 T cells in ankylosing spondylitis. TCRdb passed the 5' RACE reads through MiXCR, listing each CDR3 protein once. The sample contains hundreds of thousands of distinct CDR3 sequences, 8% to 11% of which appear only once. The sample was blood, either unsorted or a sorted T cell fraction (not recorded which). All receptors come from a male donor with ankylosing spondylitis or in good health (not recorded which). Both conserved end residues are part of each CDR3.

v_call cdr3_aa
TRBV5-4 CASSPENLRGLQYF
TRBV3-1 CASSQDSRPQHF
TRBV5-6 CASSLRGAGAFQPQHF
TRBV21-1 CASSKGGTRQETQYF
TRBV7-9 CASSSDGEGASGNTIYF
TRBV5-1 CATNKGGGANVLTF
TRBV14 CASSQGGGQDNEQFF
TRBV5-1 CASSRTSGGTYNEQFF
TRBV7-6 CASSLAAGADTGELFF
TRBV7-3 CASSTSGGGNIQYF
TRBV7-6 CASSLARTEQETQYF
TRBV5-1 CASSLGTGQRGTDTQYF
TRBV11-2 CASSLAGAWELFF
TRBV20-1 CSAREGSYGYTF
TRBV6-1 CASSPRDGADTQYF
TRBV3-1 CASSKVDGPYEQYF
TRBV28 CASSSLAYGYTF
TRBV19 CASRGPANTGELFF
TRBV28 CASITGGFYNEQFF
TRBV6-5 CASSYVVQGPSEAFF
TRBV10-3 CAISEPDRGNGYTF
TRBV5-1 CASSLAGPGELFF
TRBV7-6 CASSPAGPSYEQYF
TRBV12-3/TRBV12-4 CASSPSGANTGELFF
TRBV6-5 CASSYGLAGGPYQETQYF
TRBV5-1 CASSLDAGTENSPLHF
TRBV28 CASSPWTGSSYEQYF
TRBV12-3/TRBV12-4 CASSPGAQGGELFF
TRBV5-1 CASRLLGDTQYF
TRBV20-1 CSATTVGPSSYNEQFF
TRBV6-1 CASPSSLQGYNEQFF
TRBV7-8 CASSSSAISNQPQHF
TRBV12-3/TRBV12-4 CASSLGSTGGHTEAFF
TRBV20-1 CSASQFGSSYNSPLHF
TRBV12-3/TRBV12-4 CASSFRGQRGYNEQFF
TRBV7-9 CASSGQGYEQYF
TRBV20-1 CSARDATQEETQYF
TRBV7-2 CASSFLTSTTGELFF
TRBV5-1 CASSPPSKNTEAFF
TRBV5-1 CASSRGQAASTDTQYF
TRBV28 CASSPLSDTDTQYF
TRBV7-3 CASSLNPGQGETQYF
TRBV3-1 CASSQDLTEGHEQFF
TRBV6-5 CASSYFSQDRRHYTF
TRBV20-1 CSARTDTYNEQFF
TRBV20-1 CSAAGGQETQYF
TRBV28 CASSLTTDLYGYTF
TRBV5-1 CASSLGTRGTGELFF
TRBV7-2 CASSLWGDEQYF
TRBV29-1 CSVEGTGTYEQYF
TRBV24-1 CATRADSSYNEQFF
TRBV29-1 CSVTLWTGADTEAFF
TRBV30 CACTPGGSNQPQHF
TRBV3-1 CASNLGSQETQYF
TRBV7-2 CASSLEGTETYEQYF
TRBV7-3 CASSPLPTGSTDTQYF
TRBV20-1 CSALGLDSPLHF
TRBV29-1 CSVEGVNTEAFF